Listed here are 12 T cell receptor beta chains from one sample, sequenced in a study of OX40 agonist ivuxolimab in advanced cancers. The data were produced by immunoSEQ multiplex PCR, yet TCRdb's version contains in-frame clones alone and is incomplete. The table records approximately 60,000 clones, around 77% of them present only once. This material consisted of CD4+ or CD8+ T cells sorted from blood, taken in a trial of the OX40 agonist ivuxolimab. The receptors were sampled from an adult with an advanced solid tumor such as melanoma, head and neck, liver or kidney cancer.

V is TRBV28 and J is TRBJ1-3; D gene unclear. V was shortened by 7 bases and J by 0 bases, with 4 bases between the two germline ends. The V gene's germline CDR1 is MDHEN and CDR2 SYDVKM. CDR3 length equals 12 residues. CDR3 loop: CASKYSGNTIYF. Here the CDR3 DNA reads TGTGCCAGCAAGTACTCTGGAAACACCATATATTTT.

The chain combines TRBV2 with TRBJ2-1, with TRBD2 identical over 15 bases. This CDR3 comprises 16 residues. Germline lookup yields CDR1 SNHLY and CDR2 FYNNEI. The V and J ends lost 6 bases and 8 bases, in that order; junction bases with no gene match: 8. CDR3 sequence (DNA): TGTGCCAGCAGGGCGGGACTAGCGGGAGGATGGGATGAGCAGTTCTTC. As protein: CASRAGLAGGWDEQFF.

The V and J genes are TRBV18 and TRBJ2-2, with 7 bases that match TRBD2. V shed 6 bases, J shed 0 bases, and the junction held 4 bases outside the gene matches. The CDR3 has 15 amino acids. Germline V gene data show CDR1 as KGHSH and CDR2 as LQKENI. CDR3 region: CASSLGLANTGELFF. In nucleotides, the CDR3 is TGTGCCAGCTCCCTCGGACTAGCGAACACCGGGGAGCTGTTTTTT.

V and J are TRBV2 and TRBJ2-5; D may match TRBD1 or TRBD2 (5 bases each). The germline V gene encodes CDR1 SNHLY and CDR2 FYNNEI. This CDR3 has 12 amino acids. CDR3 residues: CVRRGGQETQYF. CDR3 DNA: TGTGTCCGACGGGGCGGACAAGAGACCCAGTACTTC.

CDR3: CASGGVKNTDTQYF. CDR3 DNA: TGCGCCAGCGGTGGCGTTAAGAACACAGATACGCAGTATTTT. The chain is built from TRBV5-1 and TRBJ2-3; D unclear. Trimming removed 7 bases from V and 2 bases from J, with 14 bases in between. The CDR3 consists of 14 residues. CDR1 and CDR2 from the germline V gene are SGHRS and YFSETQ.

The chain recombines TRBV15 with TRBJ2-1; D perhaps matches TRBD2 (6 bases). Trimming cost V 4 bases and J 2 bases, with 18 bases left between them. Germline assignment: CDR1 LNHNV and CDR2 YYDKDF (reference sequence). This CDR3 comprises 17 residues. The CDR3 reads CATSIPEPGVAYNEQFF. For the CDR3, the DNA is TGTGCCACCAGCATCCCAGAACCGGGAGTGGCCTACAATGAGCAGTTCTTC.

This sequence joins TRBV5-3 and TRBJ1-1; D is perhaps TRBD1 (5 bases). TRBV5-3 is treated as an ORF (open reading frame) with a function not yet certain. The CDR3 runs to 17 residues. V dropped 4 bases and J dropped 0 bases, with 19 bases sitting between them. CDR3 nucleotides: TGTGCCAGAAGCCTTTCTTGGCGAAGGGGCATGAACACTGAAGCTTTCTTT. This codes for CARSLSWRRGMNTEAFF.

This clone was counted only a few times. In DNA form, the CDR3 reads TGTGCCAGCAGCTCCCCGGGACTCAGCTCCTACAATGAGCAGTTCTTC. Its translation is CASSSPGLSSYNEQFF. This rearrangement joins TRBV5-4 to TRBJ2-1; a possible D gene is TRBD2 (6 bases). V was clipped by 3 bases and J by 0 bases, with 13 bases between them. The CDR3 spans 16 residues. CDR1 and CDR2 (germline): SGHNT, YYREEE (reference sequence).

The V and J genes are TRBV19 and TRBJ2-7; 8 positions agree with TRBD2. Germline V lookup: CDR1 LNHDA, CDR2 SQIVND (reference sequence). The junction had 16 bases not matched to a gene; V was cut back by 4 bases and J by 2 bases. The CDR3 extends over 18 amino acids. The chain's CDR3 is CASSSLVSSGGRPYEQYF. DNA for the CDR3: TGTGCCAGTAGTAGTCTCGTGTCATCGGGGGGGCGGCCCTACGAGCAGTACTTC.

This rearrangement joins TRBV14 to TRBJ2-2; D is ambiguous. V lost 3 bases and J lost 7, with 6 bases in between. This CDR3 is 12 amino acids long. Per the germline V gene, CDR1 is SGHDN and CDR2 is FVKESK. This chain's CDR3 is CASSQSHGELFF. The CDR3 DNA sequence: TGTGCCAGCAGCCAGTCCCACGGGGAGCTGTTTTTT.

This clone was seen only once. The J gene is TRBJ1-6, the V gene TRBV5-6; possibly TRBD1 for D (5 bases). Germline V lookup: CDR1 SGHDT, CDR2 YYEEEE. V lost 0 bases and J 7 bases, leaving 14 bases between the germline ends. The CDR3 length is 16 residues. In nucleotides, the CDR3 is TGTGCCAGCAGCTTGGCCAGCCGACAGCTAAATTCACCCCTCCACTTT. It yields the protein CASSLASRQLNSPLHF.

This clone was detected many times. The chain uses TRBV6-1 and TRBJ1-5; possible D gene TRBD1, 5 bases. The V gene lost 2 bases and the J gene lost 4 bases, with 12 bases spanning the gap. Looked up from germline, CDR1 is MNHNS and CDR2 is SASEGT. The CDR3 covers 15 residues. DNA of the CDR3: TGTGCCAGCAGTGAAAGTGGGGGGAAAAATCAGCCCCAGCATTTT. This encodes CASSESGGKNQPQHF.